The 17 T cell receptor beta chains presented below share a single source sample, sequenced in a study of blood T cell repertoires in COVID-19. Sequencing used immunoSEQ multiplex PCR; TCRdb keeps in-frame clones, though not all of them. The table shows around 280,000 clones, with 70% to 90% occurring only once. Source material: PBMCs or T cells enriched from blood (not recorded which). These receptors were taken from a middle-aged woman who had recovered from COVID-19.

CDR3 loop: CASSAGDGAGGPGTGELFF. DNA of the CDR3: TGTGCCAGCAGCGCTGGGGATGGAGCGGGAGGGCCAGGCACCGGGGAGCTGTTTTTT. The chain uses TRBV11-2 and TRBJ2-2; 10 positions match TRBD2. The germline V gene has CDR1 SGHAT and CDR2 FQNNGV. Unmatched junction bases numbered 16, after V lost 5 bases and J lost 4 bases. The CDR3 sequence is 19 residues long.

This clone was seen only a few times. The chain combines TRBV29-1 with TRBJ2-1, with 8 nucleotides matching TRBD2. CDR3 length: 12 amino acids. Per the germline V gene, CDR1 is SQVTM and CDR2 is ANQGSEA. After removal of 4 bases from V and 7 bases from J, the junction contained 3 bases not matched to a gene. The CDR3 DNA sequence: TGCAGCGTTGGTTCTAGCGGGAATGAGCAGTTCTTC. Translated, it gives CSVGSSGNEQFF.

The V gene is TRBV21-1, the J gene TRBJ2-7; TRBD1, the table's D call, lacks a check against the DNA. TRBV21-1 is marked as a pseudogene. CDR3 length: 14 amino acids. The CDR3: CASITGGASYEQYF. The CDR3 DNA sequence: TGTGCCAGCATAACAGGGGGCGCTTCCTACGAGCAGTACTTC.

The CDR3 bases are TGTGCCAGCAGCTTAAGATCAACTAGCCCTGCTATCTACAATGAGCAGTTCTTC. As protein: CASSLRSTSPAIYNEQFF. The genes are TRBV7-2 and TRBJ2-1; D perhaps matches TRBD2 (6 bases). This CDR3 region has 18 residues. V gave up 2 bases and J gave up 3 bases, with 20 bases separating them. Germline assignment: CDR1 SGHTA and CDR2 FQGNSA.

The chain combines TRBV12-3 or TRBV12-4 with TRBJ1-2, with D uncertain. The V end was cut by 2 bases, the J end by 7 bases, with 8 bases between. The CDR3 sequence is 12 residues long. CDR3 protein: CASSLPGSGYTF. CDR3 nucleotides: TGTGCCAGCAGTTTACCGGGGTCTGGCTACACCTTC.

CDR3 coding DNA: TGTGCCAGCAGTCCTGGGAGCTCCTACGAGCAGTACTTC. It encodes CASSPGSSYEQYF. The J gene is TRBJ2-7, the V gene TRBV28; D possibly corresponds to TRBD2 (5 bases). The CDR3 consists of 13 residues. V was pared by 5 bases and J by 0 bases, with 8 bases between. CDR1 and CDR2 (germline): MDHEN, SYDVKM.

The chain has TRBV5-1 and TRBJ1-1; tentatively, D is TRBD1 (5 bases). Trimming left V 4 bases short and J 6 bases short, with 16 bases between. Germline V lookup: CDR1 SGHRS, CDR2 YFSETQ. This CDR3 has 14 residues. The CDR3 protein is CASSPGLEGAEAFF. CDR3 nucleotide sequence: TGCGCCAGCAGCCCGGGCCTCGAAGGGGCTGAAGCTTTCTTT.

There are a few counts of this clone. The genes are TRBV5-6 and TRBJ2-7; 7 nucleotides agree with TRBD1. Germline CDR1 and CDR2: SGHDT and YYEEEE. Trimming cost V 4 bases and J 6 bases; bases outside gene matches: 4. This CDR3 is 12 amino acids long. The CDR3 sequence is CASSRGLSEQYF. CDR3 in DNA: TGTGCCAGCAGCAGGGGGCTTTCCGAGCAGTACTTC. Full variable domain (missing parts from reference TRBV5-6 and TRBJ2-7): DAGVTQSPTHLIKTRGQQVTLRCSPKSGHDTVSWYQQALGQGPQFIFQYYEEEERQRGNFPDRFSGHQFPNYSSELNVNALLLGDSALYLCASSRGLSEQYFGPGTRLTVT.

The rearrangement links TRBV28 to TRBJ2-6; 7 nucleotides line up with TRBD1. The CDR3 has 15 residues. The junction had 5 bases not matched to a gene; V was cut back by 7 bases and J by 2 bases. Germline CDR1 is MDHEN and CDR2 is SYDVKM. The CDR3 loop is CASTVGTAGANVLTF. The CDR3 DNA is TGTGCCAGCACGGTAGGGACAGCTGGGGCCAACGTCCTGACTTTC.

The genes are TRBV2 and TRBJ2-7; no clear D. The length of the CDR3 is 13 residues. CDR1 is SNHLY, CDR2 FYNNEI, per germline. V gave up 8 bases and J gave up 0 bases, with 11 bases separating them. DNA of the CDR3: TGTGCCAGCCAACCCGGGTACTCCTACGAGCAGTACTTC. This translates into CASQPGYSYEQYF. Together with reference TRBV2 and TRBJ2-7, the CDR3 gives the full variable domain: EPEVTQTPSHQVTQMGQEVILRCVPISNHLYFYWYRQILGQKVEFLVSFYNNEISEKSEIFDDQFSVERPDGSNFTLKIRSTKLEDSAMYFCASQPGYSYEQYFGPGTRLTVT.

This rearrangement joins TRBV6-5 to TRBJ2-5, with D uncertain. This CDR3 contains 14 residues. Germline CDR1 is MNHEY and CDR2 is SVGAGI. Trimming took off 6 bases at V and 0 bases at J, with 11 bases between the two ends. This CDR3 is CASSRVQYQETQYF. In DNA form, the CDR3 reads TGTGCCAGCAGCCGGGTCCAGTACCAAGAGACCCAGTACTTC.

DNA of the CDR3: TGTGCCAGCAGCCAAGATTGGGACCTAGCGGGAGGCCCAGATACGCAGTATTTT. Its protein is CASSQDWDLAGGPDTQYF. J is TRBJ2-3 and V is TRBV3-1 (or the pseudogene TRBV3-2); TRBD2 agrees at 11 bases. With V trimmed by 0 bases and J by 4 bases, 9 bases remained unmatched. Germline V gene lookup returns CDR1 LGHDT and CDR2 YNNKEL (reference sequence). The CDR3 has 18 residues.

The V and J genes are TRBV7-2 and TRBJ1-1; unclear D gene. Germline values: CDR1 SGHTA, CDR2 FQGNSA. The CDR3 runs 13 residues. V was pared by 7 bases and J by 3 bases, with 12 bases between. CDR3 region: CASTNFQYTEAFF. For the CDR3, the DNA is TGTGCCAGCACCAATTTCCAATACACTGAAGCTTTCTTT.

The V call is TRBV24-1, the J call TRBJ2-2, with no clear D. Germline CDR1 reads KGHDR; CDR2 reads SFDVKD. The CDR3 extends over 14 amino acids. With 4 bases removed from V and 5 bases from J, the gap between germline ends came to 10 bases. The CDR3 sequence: CATSDPTWTGELFF. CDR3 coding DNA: TGTGCCACCAGTGACCCTACTTGGACCGGGGAGCTGTTTTTT.

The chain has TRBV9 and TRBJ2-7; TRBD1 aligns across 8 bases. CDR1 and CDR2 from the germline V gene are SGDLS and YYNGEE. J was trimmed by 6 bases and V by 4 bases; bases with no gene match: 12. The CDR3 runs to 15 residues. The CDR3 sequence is CASSPSGTGYSEQYF. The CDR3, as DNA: TGTGCCAGCAGCCCGTCCGGGACAGGCTATTCCGAGCAGTACTTC.

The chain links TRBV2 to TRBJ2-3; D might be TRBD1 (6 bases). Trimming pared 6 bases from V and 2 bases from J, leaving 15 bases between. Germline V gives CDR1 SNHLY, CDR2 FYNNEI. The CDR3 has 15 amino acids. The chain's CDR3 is CASRPRTASTDTQYF. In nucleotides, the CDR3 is TGTGCCAGCAGACCCAGGACAGCCTCCACAGATACGCAGTATTTT.

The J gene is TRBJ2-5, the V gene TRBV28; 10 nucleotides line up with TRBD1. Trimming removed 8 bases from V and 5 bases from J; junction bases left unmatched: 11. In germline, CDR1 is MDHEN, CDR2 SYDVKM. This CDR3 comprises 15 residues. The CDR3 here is CASADDRGREETQYF. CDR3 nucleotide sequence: TGTGCCAGCGCCGACGACAGGGGGCGGGAGGAGACCCAGTACTTC.